This T cell receptor (beta chain) was found in a study of radiotherapy plus CTLA-4 blockade in lung cancer. Data came from immunoSEQ multiplex PCR; TCRdb stores just in-frame clones and leaves some out. The sample lists 95,000 to 150,000 clones, approximately 90% occurring once. General study findings and limits: Blood saw expansion of tumor-derived TCR clones after radiotherapy plus ipilimumab.

Remarks on this clone: Its target is not known.

From germline, CDR1 is SNHLY and CDR2 FYNNEI. The CDR3 consists of 14 residues. J lost 4 bases, V lost 8 bases, and 6 bases had no gene match. Sample: peripheral blood, taken from a patient treated with radiotherapy plus ipilimumab. The V and J genes are TRBV2 and TRBJ2-3; 10 bases match TRBD1. The sequence was collected from a human donor with non-small cell lung cancer that progressed on radiotherapy plus ipilimumab. This chain's CDR3 is CASGRDRGADTQYF. The CDR3 DNA sequence: TGTGCCAGCGGAAGGGACAGGGGCGCAGATACGCAGTATTTT. Complete variable domain (other parts from reference TRBV2 and TRBJ2-3): EPEVTQTPSHQVTQMGQEVILRCVPISNHLYFYWYRQILGQKVEFLVSFYNNEISEKSEIFDDQFSVERPDGSNFTLKIRSTKLEDSAMYFCASGRDRGADTQYFGPGTRLTVL.